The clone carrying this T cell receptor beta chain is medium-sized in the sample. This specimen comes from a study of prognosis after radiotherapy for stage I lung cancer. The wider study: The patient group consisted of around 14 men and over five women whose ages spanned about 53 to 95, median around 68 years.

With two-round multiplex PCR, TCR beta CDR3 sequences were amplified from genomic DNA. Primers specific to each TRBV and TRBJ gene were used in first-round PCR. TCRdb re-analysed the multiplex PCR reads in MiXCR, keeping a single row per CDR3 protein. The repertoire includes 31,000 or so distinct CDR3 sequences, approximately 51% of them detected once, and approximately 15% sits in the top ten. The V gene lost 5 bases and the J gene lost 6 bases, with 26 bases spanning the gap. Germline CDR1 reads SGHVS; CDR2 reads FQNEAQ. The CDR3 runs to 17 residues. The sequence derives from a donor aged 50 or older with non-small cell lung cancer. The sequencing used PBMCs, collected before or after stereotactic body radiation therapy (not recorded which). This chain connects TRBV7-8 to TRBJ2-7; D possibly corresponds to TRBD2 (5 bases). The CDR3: CASSGSRGRGPIFEQYF. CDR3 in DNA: TGTGCCAGCAGCGGGTCGCGCGGCCGCGGGCCTATATTCGAGCAGTACTTC.